These 15 T cell receptor beta chains were sequenced from one sample in a study of blood T cells in healthy people across ages. Sample-barcoded 5' priming and a J-beta primer mix drove a second PCR of about 6 to 12 cycles. TCRdb processed the 5' RACE reads anew with MiXCR; each CDR3 protein has one entry. The sample consists of about 1.5 million distinct CDR3 sequences, roughly 43% of them appearing once. Sequencing input: blood. All receptors come from a woman between 18 and 29 years old in good health.

This clonotype was seen only a few times. The V and J genes are TRBV2 and TRBJ2-7; possibly TRBD1 for D (6 bases). V lost 0 bases and J lost 6, with 9 bases in between. CDR1 is SNHLY, CDR2 FYNNEI, per germline. The CDR3 sequence is 13 residues long. The CDR3 nucleotides are TGTGCCAGCAGTGAAGCGCGGACAGCCGAGCAGTACTTC. Amino acid sequence: CASSEARTAEQYF.

The sample holds one count of this clonotype. At one end the junction does not follow the germline gene, possibly because of a read error. This chain links TRBV5-1 with TRBJ1-2; D is uncertain. This CDR3 contains 14 residues. Germline V gene lookup returns CDR1 SGHRS and CDR2 YFSETQ. CDR3 in DNA: TGCACCAGCAGCTTGGATACCGGGAACTATGGCTACACCTTC. The encoded protein is CTSSLDTGNYGYTF.

The count of this clonotype is one. This chain connects TRBV4-1 to TRBJ2-5; 12 bases match TRBD2. Germline-derived CDR1 and CDR2 are MGHRA and YSYEKL. The CDR3 totals 17 residues. V shed 3 bases, J shed 5 bases, and the junction held 10 bases outside the gene matches. The CDR3 here is CASSHRLAGGPRETQYF. The CDR3 DNA follows: TGCGCCAGCAGCCACCGTCTAGCGGGGGGGCCTCGTGAGACCCAGTACTTC.

This clonotype was observed a handful of times. The chain links TRBV27 to TRBJ2-1; D is perhaps TRBD1 (6 bases). Trimming took 5 bases from V and 4 from J, leaving 18 bases between them. Germline loops: CDR1 MNHEY, CDR2 SMNVEV (reference sequence). The CDR3 runs to 16 residues. This chain's CDR3 is CASSTLAGGAYNEQFF. The CDR3 bases are TGTGCCAGCAGTACCCTGGCTGGGGGCGCGTACAATGAGCAGTTCTTC.

V is TRBV20-1 and J is TRBJ2-1; 7 nucleotides agree with TRBD2. The end of the DNA aligns better with TRBJ2-7, so the J call may be wrong. The CDR3 is 18 amino acids. Germline-derived CDR1 and CDR2 are DFQATT and SNEGSKA (reference sequence). The CDR3 is CSARDKGRILANYNEQYF. For the CDR3, the DNA is TGCAGTGCTAGAGATAAAGGTAGAATACTAGCGAACTACAATGAGCAGTACTTC.

This clonotype was seen a few times. CDR3 in DNA: TGCAGCGTTTCAGTACCGGGACAGCTCTTCTACGAGCAGTACTTC. This encodes CSVSVPGQLFYEQYF. The V gene is TRBV29-1, the J gene TRBJ2-5; TRBD1 matches 7 bases. The J call may not be correct, given that the DNA end is closer to TRBJ2-7. The CDR3 has 15 amino acids. Germline V gene data show CDR1 as SQVTM and CDR2 as ANQGSEA.

This clonotype was observed a single time. V usage is TRBV7-9 and J usage is TRBJ2-5; 10 positions match TRBD2. J gave up 0 bases and V 5 bases, and 6 bases lay outside the gene matches. The CDR3 totals 16 residues. CDR1 is SEHNR, CDR2 FQNEAQ, per germline (reference sequence). The CDR3 is CASSPTSGAYQETQYF. In DNA form, the CDR3 reads TGTGCCAGCAGCCCTACTAGCGGGGCTTACCAAGAGACCCAGTACTTC.

This clonotype was counted between two and nine times. The chain uses TRBV20-1 and TRBJ2-1; 10 bases map to TRBD2. The length of the CDR3 is 15 residues. Trimming took 4 bases from V and 7 from J; bases not matched to a gene: 10. Germline values: CDR1 DFQATT, CDR2 SNEGSKA (reference sequence). The CDR3 nucleotides read TGCAGTGCTAAATCTGGACTAGCGGTTAGGAATGAGCAGTTCTTC. It is translated as CSAKSGLAVRNEQFF.

The CDR3 nucleotides are TGTGCCATCCCCGTGTACGCAGGCAACAATGAGCAGTTCTTC. This encodes CAIPVYAGNNEQFF. V usage is TRBV6-2 or TRBV6-3 and J usage is TRBJ2-1; D is undetermined. The V gene's germline CDR1 is MNHEY and CDR2 SVGEGT. V dropped 10 bases and J dropped 5 bases, with 18 bases sitting between them. The CDR3 consists of 14 residues.

This clonotype was observed a handful of times. This rearrangement joins TRBV29-1 to TRBJ1-2, with a tentative D call TRBD1 (5 bases). This CDR3 is built from 13 residues. V lost 5 bases to trimming and J lost 4 bases, with 14 bases between them. Germline V CDR1 and CDR2: SQVTM, ANQGSEA. As DNA, the CDR3 is TGCAGCGTTTCCCCCGGCAGGGTCTATGGCTACACCTTC. This codes for CSVSPGRVYGYTF.

Remarks on this clonotype: Being one base from a much bigger clone, this may be a read error. This rearrangement joins TRBV10-3 to TRBJ1-5; D is perhaps TRBD1 (6 bases). The germline gives CDR1 ENHRY, CDR2 SYGVKD. The CDR3 is 15 amino acids. The CDR3 bases are TGTGCCACCAGTGAGTCGGGGGCGGCAGGTCAGCCCCAGCATTTT. As protein: CATSESGAAGQPQHF.

J is TRBJ2-2 and V is TRBV6-6, with 10 bases that match TRBD1. Per germline, CDR1 MNHNY and CDR2 SVGAGI (reference sequence). Trimming cost V 10 bases and J 0 bases; bases outside gene matches: 5. CDR3 length: 15 amino acids. CDR3: CAITTGGSNTGELFF. The CDR3 region has the DNA TGTGCCATTACGACAGGGGGCTCGAACACCGGGGAGCTGTTTTTT.

Comment on this clonotype: At one of its ends the junction is not consistent with the germline gene, which may arise from a read error. The chain couples TRBV3-1 to TRBJ2-5; tentatively, D is TRBD1 (5 bases). Germline V gene data show CDR1 as LGHDT and CDR2 as YNNKEL (reference sequence). This CDR3 has 16 residues. The CDR3 is CASSQDAAGGAETRYF. The CDR3 DNA follows: TGTGCCAGCAGCCAAGATGCGGCCGGTGGGGCAGAGACCCGGTACTTC.

CDR3 coding DNA: TGTGCCAGCAGTTTATTGGGGCAAGCCTACGAGCAGTACTTC. Translating gives CASSLLGQAYEQYF. The chain employs TRBV12-3 or TRBV12-4 and TRBJ2-7; TRBD1 might be the D (5 bases). The CDR3 spans 14 residues. Trimming took 2 bases from V and 2 from J, leaving 10 bases between them.

The sample holds a few counts of this clonotype. This chain connects TRBV7-9 to TRBJ2-7, with a weak D call TRBD2 (5 bases). The CDR3 length is 14 residues. The germline V gene encodes CDR1 SEHNR and CDR2 FQNEAQ (reference sequence). Trimming left V 0 bases short and J 5 bases short, with 11 bases between. Here the CDR3 reads CASSLATGNHEQYF. In DNA form, the CDR3 reads TGTGCCAGCAGCTTAGCAACCGGGAACCACGAGCAGTACTTC.